Shown below are 12 T cell receptor beta chains from a single sample sequenced in a study of T cell responses to AZD1222 COVID-19 vaccine. Sequencing used immunoSEQ multiplex PCR; TCRdb keeps in-frame clones, though not all of them. The sample includes around 110,000 clones, 70% to 90% of them seen just once. Material: peripheral blood, obtained on day 0 of MenACWY control vaccination. These TCRs come from an adult in good health.

This clone was detected a few times. The chain recombines TRBV5-5 with TRBJ1-4; D unresolved. The CDR3 is made up of 13 amino acids. Germline assignment: CDR1 SGHKS and CDR2 YYEKEE (reference sequence). With 2 bases removed from V and 7 bases from J, the gap between germline ends came to 9 bases. CDR3 in DNA: TGTGCCAGCAGCTTTAATGTCGGTGAAAAACTGTTTTTT. It yields the protein CASSFNVGEKLFF. Filled out from reference TRBV5-5 and TRBJ1-4, the complete variable domain reads DAGVTQSPTHLIKTRGQQVTLRCSPISGHKSVSWYQQVLGQGPQFIFQYYEKEERGRGNFPDRFSARQFPNYSSELNVNALLLGDSALYLCASSFNVGEKLFFGSGTQLSVL.

Only one count was recorded for this clone. The rearrangement links TRBV5-5 to TRBJ2-7, with D unclear. This CDR3 has 14 residues. The germline V gene encodes CDR1 SGHKS and CDR2 YYEKEE (reference sequence). V was pared by 4 bases and J by 4 bases, with 15 bases between. The CDR3 region is CASSAPPLFYEQYF. The CDR3 bases are TGTGCCAGCAGCGCTCCGCCCCTTTTTTACGAGCAGTACTTC.

The rearrangement joins TRBV18 to TRBJ2-1, with a possible D match to TRBD2 (7 bases). Trimming pared 5 bases from V and 7 bases from J, leaving 18 bases between. Per germline, CDR1 KGHSH and CDR2 LQKENI. The CDR3 runs 15 residues. The CDR3 spells CASSTLGGGNNEQFF. Here the CDR3 DNA reads TGTGCCAGCTCAACCTTGGGAGGGGGGAATAATGAGCAGTTCTTC.

The chain recombines TRBV19 with TRBJ2-4; TRBD1 aligns across 8 bases. The germline V gene encodes CDR1 LNHDA and CDR2 SQIVND (reference sequence). The junction had 5 bases not matched to a gene; V was cut back by 4 bases and J by 6 bases. CDR3 length: 14 amino acids. CDR3 amino acids: CASSTPGQVNIQYF. Here the CDR3 DNA reads TGTGCCAGTAGTACTCCGGGACAGGTAAACATTCAGTACTTC. The variable domain in full, with the rest retrieved from reference TRBV19 and TRBJ2-4, is DGGITQSPKYLFRKEGQNVTLSCEQNLNHDAMYWYRQDPGQGLRLIYYSQIVNDFQKGDIAEGYSVSREKKESFPLTVTSAQKNPTAFYLCASSTPGQVNIQYFGAGTRLSVL.

The V call is TRBV29-1, the J call TRBJ1-3; D gene unclear. The ends were cut back, 5 bases at V and 0 bases at J, with 11 bases in the middle. Per germline, CDR1 SQVTM and CDR2 ANQGSEA. The CDR3 sequence is 14 residues long. DNA for the CDR3: TGCAGCGTTCTCCATGCCCTCTCTGGAAACACCATATATTTT. This sequence encodes CSVLHALSGNTIYF.

The V and J genes are TRBV28 and TRBJ1-2; a possible D gene is TRBD1 (6 bases). Germline V gene sequence: CDR1 MDHEN, CDR2 SYDVKM. Trimming took 3 bases from V and 2 from J, leaving 13 bases between them. The CDR3 runs 15 residues. CDR3 DNA: TGTGCCAGCAGTTTTCCCGGACAGATAAACTATGGCTACACCTTC. It yields the protein CASSFPGQINYGYTF.

The chain recombines TRBV5-1 with TRBJ1-2; no reliable D call. V lost 1 base and J lost 3, with 4 bases in between. This CDR3 contains 12 residues. Germline CDR1 is SGHRS and CDR2 is YFSETQ. The CDR3 nucleotides read TGCGCCAGCAGCTTGACCGACTATGGCTACACCTTC. Translating gives CASSLTDYGYTF.

The V call is TRBV19, the J call TRBJ1-1; no reliable D call. This CDR3 comprises 13 residues. The germline V and J ends were trimmed by 5 bases and 6 bases, with 13 bases remaining between them. Looked up from germline, CDR1 is LNHDA and CDR2 is SQIVND (reference sequence). The CDR3 nucleotides read TGTGCCAGTAGTCCTGGGGTAAAGTCTGAAGCTTTCTTT. Encoded protein: CASSPGVKSEAFF.

This clone was seen a handful of times. The rearrangement links TRBV18 to TRBJ2-5, with a weak D call TRBD1 (6 bases). CDR1 and CDR2 from the germline V gene are KGHSH and LQKENI. The CDR3 totals 12 residues. V was clipped by 4 bases and J by 5 bases, with 8 bases between them. The CDR3 region is CASSLQGETQYF. CDR3 nucleotides: TGTGCCAGCTCACTGCAGGGGGAGACCCAGTACTTC.

The V and J genes are TRBV7-2 and TRBJ1-1; TRBD1 matches at 9 bases. CDR1 SGHTA and CDR2 FQGNSA come from the germline V gene. CDR3 length equals 16 residues. J gave up 1 base and V 5 bases, and 8 bases lay outside the gene matches. DNA for the CDR3: TGTGCCAGCAGCCAGCTTAGGGGACAGGGGAACACTGAAGCTTTCTTT. As protein: CASSQLRGQGNTEAFF.

This chain joins TRBV3-1 (or the pseudogene TRBV3-2) and TRBJ1-2; unclear D gene. The CDR3 is 14 amino acids. V was shortened by 0 bases and J by 4 bases, with 9 bases between the two germline ends. Per the germline V gene, CDR1 is LGHDT and CDR2 is YNNKEL (reference sequence). The CDR3 bases are TGTGCCAGCAGCCAAGAGATCCAGCCCTATGGCTACACCTTC. It translates to CASSQEIQPYGYTF.

The genes are TRBV2 and TRBJ2-5, with 9 bases aligning to TRBD1. Per the germline V gene, CDR1 is SNHLY and CDR2 is FYNNEI. The CDR3 is made up of 14 amino acids. The junction had 5 bases not matched to a gene; V was cut back by 4 bases and J by 5 bases. CDR3 in amino acids: CASSGGQGPETQYF. The CDR3 nucleotides read TGTGCCAGCAGTGGGGGACAGGGACCTGAGACCCAGTACTTC.